The next 25 T cell receptor beta chains were all read from a single sample in a study of cytomegalovirus exposure and HLA in healthy donors (dated by TCRdb to the late 2010s). Library construction relied on the immunoSEQ multiplex PCR assay. For the multiplex PCR, a mixture combining 60 forward primers for TCR Vbeta segments and 13 reverse primers for TCR Jbeta segments was used. TCRdb holds this immuneACCESS table with in-frame rearrangements only. Some clones are missing; in checked studies, unresolved V genes explain under half, and the rest has no known cause. The sample table records roughly 290,000 clones; approximately 80% of these occur just once. The ten most abundant clones make up about 0.3% of the sample. Source material: PBMCs. The receptors here all came from a girl under 10 years old in good health and CMV-seronegative.

The V and J genes are TRBV19 and TRBJ1-2, with 8 bases identical to TRBD1. The V gene end was trimmed by 5 bases and the J gene end by 8 bases; junction bases not matched to a gene: 4. Per germline, CDR1 LNHDA and CDR2 SQIVND (reference sequence). The CDR3 spans 12 residues. The CDR3 coding sequence is TGTGCCAGTAGTGTCAGGGGGCGAGGCTACACCTTC. The encoded protein is CASSVRGRGYTF.

This clone was detected only once. The V gene is TRBV28, the J gene TRBJ2-5, with D perhaps matching TRBD1 (6 bases). Germline CDR1 MDHEN, CDR2 SYDVKM. V lost 6 bases to trimming and J lost 5 bases, with 19 bases between them. The CDR3 is 15 residues long. In DNA, the CDR3 is TGTGCCAGCAGCCCCCCATTTGGGGGCGCGGAGACCCAGTACTTC. This encodes CASSPPFGGAETQYF.

The chain combines TRBV28 with TRBJ2-7, with 8 bases that match TRBD1. Per germline, CDR1 MDHEN and CDR2 SYDVKM. CDR3 size: 14 residues. V was clipped by 7 bases and J by 2 bases; unmatched bases: 7. For the CDR3, the DNA is TGTGCCAGCACCTACCAGGGGGCGACCTACGAGCAGTACTTC. This sequence encodes CASTYQGATYEQYF.

The gene calls are TRBV7-3 and TRBJ1-1, with D perhaps matching TRBD1 (5 bases). The CDR3 consists of 13 residues. Germline V gene sequence: CDR1 SGHTA, CDR2 FQGTGA. V shed 5 bases and J shed 1 base, with 8 bases lying between them. CDR3 sequence reads: CASSPQANTEAFF. CDR3 nucleotides: TGTGCCAGCAGCCCACAGGCGAACACTGAAGCTTTCTTT.

The chain recombines TRBV23-1 with TRBJ2-5, with 11 nucleotides matching TRBD1. TRBV23-1 is marked as an open reading frame, function uncertain. The CDR3 is 18 amino acids. V lost 3 bases to trimming and J lost 7 bases; unmatched junction nucleotides: 16. The CDR3 reads CASSHLPVPRDRGGTQYF. DNA of the CDR3: TGCGCCAGCAGTCATCTTCCTGTCCCCCGGGACAGGGGGGGGACCCAGTACTTC.

The rearrangement links TRBV4-1 to TRBJ2-7; D is undetermined. Trimming stripped 1 base from V and 2 bases from J, with 9 bases between. This CDR3 has 14 amino acids. Germline-derived CDR1 and CDR2 are MGHRA and YSYEKL. The CDR3 protein is CASSQVTATYEQYF. The DNA for the CDR3 is TGCGCCAGCAGCCAAGTAACAGCCACCTACGAGCAGTACTTC.

Points on this clone: This specimen includes other DNA sequences encoding the same CDR3. This chain uses TRBV19 with TRBJ2-1; 14 bases agree with TRBD2. The CDR3 length is 16 residues. CDR1 is LNHDA and CDR2 is SQIVND in the germline V gene (reference sequence). Trimming took 5 bases from V and 4 from J; bases not matched to a gene: 4. CDR3 region: CASSPGLAGGYNEQFF. In DNA, the CDR3 is TGTGCCAGTAGTCCCGGACTAGCGGGGGGTTACAATGAGCAGTTCTTC. The complete variable domain, with remaining parts taken from reference TRBV19 and TRBJ2-1, reads DGGITQSPKYLFRKEGQNVTLSCEQNLNHDAMYWYRQDPGQGLRLIYYSQIVNDFQKGDIAEGYSVSREKKESFPLTVTSAQKNPTAFYLCASSPGLAGGYNEQFFGPGTRLTVL.

The V and J genes are TRBV5-1 and TRBJ2-1, with TRBD2 matching 12 bases. The junction had 5 bases not matched to a gene; V was cut back by 1 base and J by 6 bases. CDR1 is SGHRS and CDR2 is YFSETQ in the germline V gene. This CDR3 is built from 16 residues. The CDR3 sequence: CASSLFSSGRANEQFF. The DNA for the CDR3 is TGCGCCAGCAGCTTGTTTTCTAGCGGGAGGGCCAATGAGCAGTTCTTC.

The chain recombines TRBV6-1 with TRBJ2-7; the D gene is possibly TRBD2 (6 bases). V lost 4 bases to trimming and J lost 1 base, with 17 bases between them. CDR1 MNHNS and CDR2 SASEGT come from the germline V gene. The CDR3 consists of 16 residues. The CDR3 region is CASSVLKRVPSYEQYF. CDR3 DNA: TGTGCCAGCAGTGTTCTCAAGCGGGTACCTTCCTACGAGCAGTACTTC.

Regarding this clone: Other DNA sequences in the sample encode the same CDR3. The rearrangement uses TRBV5-6 and TRBJ2-7, with D perhaps TRBD1 (5 bases). V was trimmed by 5 bases and J by 3 bases, leaving 12 bases between them. This CDR3 comprises 13 residues. The germline gives CDR1 SGHDT, CDR2 YYEEEE. The CDR3 region is CASSLQTGYEQYF. The CDR3 coding sequence is TGTGCCAGCAGTTTGCAAACAGGCTACGAGCAGTACTTC. Drawing the rest from reference TRBV5-6 and TRBJ2-7, the complete variable domain is DAGVTQSPTHLIKTRGQQVTLRCSPKSGHDTVSWYQQALGQGPQFIFQYYEEEERQRGNFPDRFSGHQFPNYSSELNVNALLLGDSALYLCASSLQTGYEQYFGPGTRLTVT.

The J gene is TRBJ2-4, the V gene TRBV2; D is possibly TRBD1 (5 bases). Germline CDR1 is SNHLY and CDR2 is FYNNEI. V was trimmed by 2 bases and J by 2 bases, leaving 7 bases between them. This CDR3 contains 14 residues. CDR3 in DNA: TGTGCCAGCAGTGAACAGGGTTCCAAAAACATTCAGTACTTC. Amino acids: CASSEQGSKNIQYF.

This chain joins TRBV19 and TRBJ2-7; D possibly corresponds to TRBD1 (6 bases). The CDR3 runs to 15 residues. The V end lost 11 bases, the J end lost 4 bases, and 24 bases lay between the germline ends. Germline V CDR1 and CDR2: LNHDA, SQIVND (reference sequence). The CDR3 reads CAGRWGPRAFYEQYF. CDR3 nucleotide sequence: TGTGCCGGTCGATGGGGGCCGAGGGCTTTTTACGAGCAGTACTTC.

The J gene is TRBJ2-3, the V gene TRBV11-2; maybe TRBD1 (5 bases). This CDR3 comprises 17 residues. V was shortened by 3 bases and J by 3 bases, with 19 bases between the two germline ends. Germline values: CDR1 SGHAT, CDR2 FQNNGV. CDR3 nucleotide sequence: TGTGCCAGCAGCTTTAGAAGGGGTCACTTCGAGACAGATACGCAGTATTTT. Protein: CASSFRRGHFETDTQYF.

This rearrangement joins TRBV6-4 to TRBJ1-5, with D hard to call. V was pared by 5 bases and J by 5 bases, with 19 bases between. The V gene's germline CDR1 is MRHNA and CDR2 SNTAGT. The CDR3 runs 16 residues. CDR3 loop: CASSRFVDRGDQPQHF. As DNA, the CDR3 is TGTGCCAGCAGTCGTTTTGTGGACCGGGGAGATCAGCCCCAGCATTTT.

The chain uses TRBV5-6 and TRBJ2-1, with TRBD2 identical over 12 bases. CDR1 and CDR2 from the germline V gene are SGHDT and YYEEEE. This CDR3 spans 18 amino acids. The V segment lost 3 bases and the J segment 6 bases; nucleotides outside the gene matches: 13. For the CDR3, the DNA is TGTGCCAGCAGCTCCCTTATCCGACTAGCGGGAGCTTTCAATGAGCAGTTCTTC. Translation: CASSSLIRLAGAFNEQFF.

The chain couples TRBV2 to TRBJ1-5, with TRBD1 identical over 10 bases. V shed 1 base and J 4 bases; nucleotides not matched to a gene: 10. Germline V gene sequence: CDR1 SNHLY, CDR2 FYNNEI. This CDR3 contains 18 residues. The CDR3 nucleotides read TGTGCCAGCAGTGAAGAGGGACTCGGGACAGGGGCTAATCAGCCCCAGCATTTT. It yields the protein CASSEEGLGTGANQPQHF.

This chain uses TRBV19 with TRBJ1-5; possibly TRBD1 for D (5 bases). The CDR3 extends over 15 amino acids. Trimming stripped 3 bases from V and 2 bases from J, with 11 bases between. Per the germline V gene, CDR1 is LNHDA and CDR2 is SQIVND (reference sequence). CDR3 sequence (DNA): TGTGCCAGTAGTATTCGGTTAGGGGGCAATCAGCCCCAGCATTTT. It encodes CASSIRLGGNQPQHF. The full variable domain, completed using reference TRBV19 and TRBJ1-5, is DGGITQSPKYLFRKEGQNVTLSCEQNLNHDAMYWYRQDPGQGLRLIYYSQIVNDFQKGDIAEGYSVSREKKESFPLTVTSAQKNPTAFYLCASSIRLGGNQPQHFGDGTRLSIL.

CDR3 sequence: CSVEVSGGLYNEQFF. CDR3 nucleotide sequence: TGCAGCGTTGAAGTTAGCGGGGGCCTCTACAATGAGCAGTTCTTC. V usage is TRBV29-1 and J usage is TRBJ2-1; 9 bases agree with TRBD2. Germline V CDR1 and CDR2: SQVTM, ANQGSEA. V dropped 1 base and J dropped 3; count of bases not matched to a gene: 4. This CDR3 comprises 15 residues.

The chain recombines TRBV1 with TRBJ2-1; the listed D gene, TRBD2, was not tested against the DNA. TRBV1 is designated a pseudogene. This CDR3 spans 21 amino acids. The CDR3 loop is CTSSQELAGTSGSRTYNEQFF. The DNA for the CDR3 is TGCACCAGCAGCCAAGAATTAGCCGGGACTAGCGGGAGTAGGACTTACAATGAGCAGTTCTTC.

CDR3 in amino acids: CASSYAGTSGEQYF. The CDR3 DNA reads as TGTGCCAGCAGTTACGCCGGGACTAGCGGCGAGCAGTACTTC. V gene TRBV6-5 combines with J gene TRBJ2-5; 11 bases agree with TRBD2. The J call is uncertain, as TRBJ2-7 better fits the DNA end. The CDR3 has 14 residues. Germline V CDR1 and CDR2: MNHEY, SVGAGI.

The chain is built from TRBV5-5 and TRBJ2-7; 8 nucleotides align to TRBD2. Trimming removed 0 bases from V and 2 bases from J; junction bases left unmatched: 4. There are 15 residues in the CDR3. The germline CDR1 and CDR2 sequences are SGHKS and YYEKEE (reference sequence). CDR3 in amino acids: CASSLDAGGTYEQYF. CDR3 DNA: TGTGCCAGCAGCTTGGATGCGGGGGGTACCTACGAGCAGTACTTC.

The chain couples TRBV6-6 to TRBJ1-2; maybe TRBD1 (6 bases). V was clipped by 2 bases and J by 5 bases, with 12 bases between them. CDR3 length: 14 residues. Germline CDR1 MNHNY, CDR2 SVGAGI (reference sequence). CDR3 nucleotides: TGTGCCAGCAGTTACCACGGACAGTCTTATGGCTACACCTTC. This sequence encodes CASSYHGQSYGYTF.

The genes are TRBV10-1 and TRBJ2-7; 10 bases fit TRBD1. Germline CDR1 reads WNHNN; CDR2 reads SYGVQD (reference sequence). Trimming removed 2 bases from V and 6 bases from J; junction bases left unmatched: 1. The CDR3 has 13 residues. The CDR3 region has the DNA TGCGCCAGCAGTGAGGGGGACAGGGGCGAGCAGTACTTC. It encodes CASSEGDRGEQYF.

The chain joins TRBV19 to TRBJ2-2, with D unclear. Looked up from germline, CDR1 is LNHDA and CDR2 is SQIVND (reference sequence). This CDR3 has 13 residues. Trimming removed 8 bases from V and 7 bases from J, with 14 bases in between. Written as DNA, the CDR3 is TGTGCCAGTGCGCCCACTTCCCTCGGGGAGCTGTTTTTT. Translation gives CASAPTSLGELFF.

V and J are TRBV28 and TRBJ1-1, with TRBD1 as a possible D gene (5 bases). The CDR3 is 15 residues long. With 5 bases removed from V and 4 bases from J, the gap between germline ends came to 17 bases. Germline loops: CDR1 MDHEN, CDR2 SYDVKM. The DNA for the CDR3 is TGTGCCAGCAGTACCCCTAGGCAGGGAACCACTGAAGCTTTCTTT. Its translation is CASSTPRQGTTEAFF.